One sample yielded the 27 T cell receptor beta chains listed below, sequenced in a study of beta chain features in type 1 diabetes. The isolated RNA, all of it, was reverse transcribed, so expressed TCRB transcripts were what got sequenced. Produced via immunoSEQ multiplex PCR; TCRdb's table is partial and in-frame only. Of 250,000 to 350,000 clones listed, roughly 9.6% were seen once; the top ten hold 0.015%. Material for sequencing was naive CD4+ T cells from blood. The receptors here all came from a woman in her twenties or thirties in good health.

The chain combines TRBV27 with TRBJ2-3; 11 bases agree with TRBD2. CDR3 length equals 16 residues. Germline CDR1 reads MNHEY; CDR2 reads SMNVEV (reference sequence). J was trimmed by 0 bases and V by 7 bases; bases with no gene match: 6. The CDR3 sequence: CASTGTSGTSTDTQYF. CDR3 in DNA: TGTGCCAGCACCGGGACTAGCGGTACTAGCACAGATACGCAGTATTTT.

The chain links TRBV7-6 to TRBJ2-7; D remains unclear. Trimming took off 3 bases at V and 7 bases at J, with 13 bases between the two ends. Looked up from germline, CDR1 is SGHVS and CDR2 is FNYEAQ. CDR3 length equals 13 residues. The DNA of the CDR3 is TGTGCCAGCAGCTTGAGCCCCCCGGAGGAGCAGTACTTC. The encoded protein is CASSLSPPEEQYF.

In this sample, this clone turned up a few times. The chain carries TRBV7-3 and TRBJ1-1; the D gene is possibly TRBD1 (6 bases). CDR1 SGHTA and CDR2 FQGTGA come from the germline V gene. V was pared by 5 bases and J by 4 bases, with 11 bases between. This CDR3 has 13 amino acids. CDR3 region: CASSLQDSTEAFF. The CDR3 nucleotides are TGTGCCAGCAGCCTCCAGGACAGCACTGAAGCTTTCTTT.

V gene TRBV30 combines with J gene TRBJ2-2, with TRBD1 matching over 7 bases. The trim removed 5 bases at V and 0 bases at J, leaving 3 bases unmatched. Germline lookup yields CDR1 GTSNPN and CDR2 SVGIG (reference sequence). The CDR3 covers 14 residues. DNA for the CDR3: TGTGCCTGGGACGGGACAGCGAACACCGGGGAGCTGTTTTTT. Amino acids: CAWDGTANTGELFF.

This clone was found a few times. This chain links TRBV25-1 with TRBJ2-1; weak D call: TRBD1 (6 bases). Germline V lookup: CDR1 MGHDK, CDR2 SYGVNS. Trimming shortened V by 4 bases and J by 10 bases, and 14 bases separated the two germline ends. The CDR3 has 13 amino acids. The CDR3: CASSGGRRKEQFF. As DNA, the CDR3 is TGTGCCAGCAGTGGGGGGCGCAGAAAAGAGCAGTTCTTC.

Only a few counts were recorded for this clone. This chain connects TRBV4-2 to TRBJ1-1; 7 nucleotides match TRBD1. Germline lookup yields CDR1 LGHNA and CDR2 YNFKEQ. The CDR3 has 15 amino acids. After removal of 3 bases from V and 3 bases from J, the junction contained 7 bases not matched to a gene. This CDR3 reads CASSHSGQRYTEAFF. The CDR3 DNA sequence: TGTGCCAGCAGCCATTCGGGACAGAGGTACACTGAAGCTTTCTTT.

This clone was found a few times. The chain employs TRBV29-1 and TRBJ2-3; 9 bases are shared with TRBD2. CDR1 is SQVTM and CDR2 is ANQGSEA in the germline V gene. The CDR3 totals 12 residues. Trimming removed 7 bases from V and 6 bases from J; junction bases left unmatched: 5. The CDR3 region is CSGAGGTDTQYF. The CDR3 DNA is TGCAGCGGAGCGGGAGGTACGGATACGCAGTATTTT.

The chain links TRBV27 to TRBJ1-4; D gene ambiguous. Trimming left V 3 bases short and J 8 bases short, with 7 bases between. The CDR3 contains 12 residues. Germline V gene data show CDR1 as MNHEY and CDR2 as SMNVEV (reference sequence). The CDR3 DNA reads TGTGCCAGCAGTTTCGCGTGGGAAAAACTGTTTTTT. It translates to CASSFAWEKLFF.

DNA for the CDR3: TGTGCAGGGGGATATAGCAATCAGCCCCAGCATTTT. Protein sequence: CAGGYSNQPQHF. This sequence joins TRBV19 and TRBJ1-5; a possible D gene is TRBD1 (6 bases). The V gene's germline CDR1 is LNHDA and CDR2 SQIVND (reference sequence). The CDR3 spans 12 residues. Using reference TRBV19 and TRBJ1-5 for the parts outside the CDR3, the full variable domain is DGGITQSPKYLFRKEGQNVTLSCEQNLNHDAMYWYRQDPGQGLRLIYYSQIVNDFQKGDIAEGYSVSREKKESFPLTVTSAQKNPTAFYLCAGGYSNQPQHFGDGTRLSIL.

This clone has only a few counts. The rearrangement joins TRBV7-9 to TRBJ2-2; perhaps TRBD2 as D (5 bases). This CDR3 spans 17 amino acids. CDR1 is SEHNR, CDR2 FQNEAQ, per germline (reference sequence). Trimming shortened V by 4 bases and J by 1 base, and 16 bases separated the two germline ends. The CDR3 coding sequence is TGTGCCAGCAGCTCGTCCCTGGGCGGAGGGAACACCGGGGAGCTGTTTTTT. Amino acids: CASSSSLGGGNTGELFF.

This clone was seen a handful of times. This chain connects TRBV6-5 to TRBJ2-3; TRBD2 aligns across 11 bases. V lost 6 bases to trimming and J lost 4 bases; unmatched junction nucleotides: 6. The germline CDR1 and CDR2 sequences are MNHEY and SVGAGI. This CDR3 comprises 15 residues. The CDR3 DNA reads TGTGCCAGCAGCTCCCTAGCGGGAGGCTCAGATACGCAGTATTTT. It encodes CASSSLAGGSDTQYF.

This clone appeared a few times. J is TRBJ1-2 and V is TRBV18; 7 bases line up with TRBD1. CDR3 length: 15 amino acids. The germline V gene has CDR1 KGHSH and CDR2 LQKENI. V was clipped by 6 bases and J by 0 bases; unmatched bases: 7. In DNA, the CDR3 is TGTGCCAGCTCGACCGGACAGGATACTAACTATGGCTACACCTTC. This translates into CASSTGQDTNYGYTF.

The chain couples TRBV9 to TRBJ1-1; 11 nucleotides line up with TRBD1. This CDR3 comprises 13 residues. Trimming took 8 bases from V and 2 from J; bases not matched to a gene: 2. Germline V gene lookup returns CDR1 SGDLS and CDR2 YYNGEE. The CDR3 sequence: CASGQGANTEAFF. CDR3 bases: TGTGCCAGTGGACAGGGGGCCAACACTGAAGCTTTCTTT.

CDR3 amino acids: CASSPWALSGMNTEAFF. The CDR3 nucleotides are TGTGCCAGCTCACCGTGGGCGCTGTCGGGAATGAACACTGAAGCTTTCTTT. This sequence joins TRBV18 and TRBJ1-1; no clear D gene. CDR3 length equals 17 residues. V was trimmed by 3 bases and J by 0 bases, leaving 17 bases between them. Germline assignment: CDR1 KGHSH and CDR2 LQKENI.

This chain links TRBV15 with TRBJ2-7, with a possible D match to TRBD2 (6 bases). The CDR3 extends over 14 amino acids. Germline V lookup: CDR1 LNHNV, CDR2 YYDKDF (reference sequence). V lost 0 bases and J lost 7, with 13 bases in between. CDR3 sequence reads: CATSRDQGGREQYF. CDR3 in DNA: TGTGCCACCAGCAGAGATCAGGGAGGCCGGGAGCAGTACTTC.

A few counts support this clone. The chain joins TRBV5-6 to TRBJ2-7; 7 bases agree with TRBD1. The V gene end was trimmed by 5 bases and the J gene end by 3 bases; junction bases not matched to a gene: 14. The CDR3 spans 16 residues. Germline V lookup: CDR1 SGHDT, CDR2 YYEEEE. The CDR3 reads CASRLRGQGSYYEQYF. Here the CDR3 DNA reads TGTGCCAGCAGATTGAGGGGGCAGGGGTCCTACTACGAGCAGTACTTC.

The chain links TRBV9 to TRBJ2-5; 12 bases agree with TRBD2. This CDR3 comprises 17 residues. Germline V gene data show CDR1 as SGDLS and CDR2 as YYNGEE. The V and J ends lost 0 bases and 3 bases, in that order; junction bases with no gene match: 6. The CDR3 here is CASSVAPWTSGEETQYF. The DNA for the CDR3 is TGTGCCAGCAGCGTAGCTCCATGGACTAGCGGGGAAGAGACCCAGTACTTC. Supplemented by reference TRBV9 and TRBJ2-5, the full variable domain reads DSGVTQTPKHLITATGQRVTLRCSPRSGDLSVYWYQQSLDQGLQFLIQYYNGEERAKGNILERFSAQQFPDLHSELNLSSLELGDSALYFCASSVAPWTSGEETQYFGPGTRLLVL.

Comment on this clone: This CDR3 is also generated by other DNA sequences in the sample. The chain employs TRBV18 and TRBJ2-7; maybe TRBD2 (5 bases). The CDR3 runs 14 residues. Germline V gene data show CDR1 as KGHSH and CDR2 as LQKENI. The ends were cut back, 3 bases at V and 0 bases at J, with 9 bases in the middle. CDR3 nucleotide sequence: TGTGCCAGCTCACCCCCGGGGAGCTCCTACGAGCAGTACTTC. Translating it yields CASSPPGSSYEQYF.

This clone showed up just a few times. The chain combines TRBV30 with TRBJ1-2; TRBD1 might be the D (6 bases). From germline, CDR1 is GTSNPN and CDR2 SVGIG (reference sequence). Between the trimmed V and J ends, which lost 0 bases and 0 bases, there was a span of 11 bases. There are 15 residues in the CDR3. CDR3 nucleotides: TGTGCCTGGAGTGTAAGGGGGATCGCTAACTATGGCTACACCTTC. Its translation is CAWSVRGIANYGYTF. Full variable domain (missing parts from reference TRBV30 and TRBJ1-2): SQTIHQWPATLVQPVGSPLSLECTVEGTSNPNLYWYRQAAGRGLQLLFYSVGIGQISSEVPQNLSASRPQDRQFILSSKKLLLSDSGFYLCAWSVRGIANYGYTFGSGTRLTVV.

This chain uses TRBV5-6 with TRBJ2-4, with D possibly TRBD2 on 5 matching bases. Germline loops: CDR1 SGHDT, CDR2 YYEEEE. Trimming pared 2 bases from V and 0 bases from J, leaving 12 bases between. The CDR3 has 16 amino acids. In DNA, the CDR3 is TGTGCCAGCAGCTTCGGCGGGCCTCTAGCCAAAAACATTCAGTACTTC. Translated: CASSFGGPLAKNIQYF. The full variable domain, completed using reference TRBV5-6 and TRBJ2-4, is DAGVTQSPTHLIKTRGQQVTLRCSPKSGHDTVSWYQQALGQGPQFIFQYYEEEERQRGNFPDRFSGHQFPNYSSELNVNALLLGDSALYLCASSFGGPLAKNIQYFGAGTRLSVL.

This chain links TRBV7-8 with TRBJ2-7; tentative D call: TRBD2 (5 bases). CDR3 length: 13 amino acids. Trimming stripped 0 bases from V and 4 bases from J, with 7 bases between. Germline-derived CDR1 and CDR2 are SGHVS and FQNEAQ. CDR3: CASSLASEYEQYF. The CDR3 DNA sequence: TGTGCCAGCAGCTTAGCTAGCGAATACGAGCAGTACTTC.

This chain joins TRBV25-1 and TRBJ1-2; 9 bases fit TRBD1. This CDR3 spans 14 amino acids. Trimming removed 2 bases from V and 8 bases from J; junction bases left unmatched: 6. Germline values: CDR1 MGHDK, CDR2 SYGVNS. The CDR3 bases are TGTGCCAGCAGTGAAGGGACAGGGAGGAAGGGCTACACCTTC. This encodes CASSEGTGRKGYTF.

CDR3 DNA: TGCGCCAGCAGCCAAAAGTTCGCCTCTAGCGCCGCAGATACGCAGTATTTT. Residues: CASSQKFASSAADTQYF. The V call is TRBV4-3, the J call TRBJ2-3, with a possible D match to TRBD2 (6 bases). CDR3 length equals 17 residues. The ends were cut back, 2 bases at V and 4 bases at J, with 19 bases in the middle. Germline values: CDR1 LGHNA, CDR2 YSLEER.

The table lists this clone with a few counts. The chain is built from TRBV4-3 and TRBJ2-1, with 8 bases lining up with TRBD1. Germline values: CDR1 LGHNA, CDR2 YSLEER. This CDR3 comprises 15 residues. The trim removed 4 bases at V and 9 bases at J, leaving 11 bases unmatched. The CDR3 loop reads CASSPQIGQGTEQFF. The CDR3 nucleotides read TGCGCCAGCAGCCCACAAATAGGACAGGGTACTGAGCAGTTCTTC.

This clone showed up just a few times. The chain uses TRBV10-3 and TRBJ2-3; 7 nucleotides match TRBD2. The J segment lost 4 bases and the V segment lost 8 bases, leaving 9 bases of the junction unmatched. The V gene's germline CDR1 is ENHRY and CDR2 SYGVKD. The CDR3 spans 14 residues. The CDR3 spells CAIGQAGVADTQYF. Here the CDR3 DNA reads TGTGCCATCGGCCAGGCGGGAGTTGCAGATACGCAGTATTTT.

The genes are TRBV7-3 and TRBJ2-1, with 9 bases identical to TRBD2. The germline gives CDR1 SGHTA, CDR2 FQGTGA. The CDR3 loop spans 15 amino acids. J lost 8 bases, V lost 2 bases, and 7 bases had no gene match. The CDR3 loop reads CASSLAGGPLDEQFF. CDR3 sequence (DNA): TGTGCCAGCAGCTTAGCGGGAGGGCCGTTGGATGAGCAGTTCTTC.

The rearrangement links TRBV28 to TRBJ2-7; D uncertain. V lost 6 bases and J 9 bases, leaving 15 bases between the germline ends. Germline-derived CDR1 and CDR2 are MDHEN and SYDVKM. The CDR3 sequence is 12 residues long. CDR3 residues: CASRLPSLPQYF. In DNA, the CDR3 is TGTGCCAGCAGACTTCCATCCCTACCGCAGTACTTC.